One and the same sample provided the 28 T cell receptor beta chains below, sequenced in a study of shared clonotypes between healthy human individuals. Generated by immunoSEQ multiplex PCR, the TCRdb table keeps only in-frame clones and is missing some. The sample includes about 490,000 clones, roughly 80% of them seen just once. The sample consisted of PBMCs. The receptors were sampled from a woman aged 40 to 49 in good health. Some clones in this sample may be carry-over from other donors' samples.

This clone has just one count. This chain uses TRBV25-1 with TRBJ2-7; D gene unclear. The CDR3 sequence is 14 residues long. Germline values: CDR1 MGHDK, CDR2 SYGVNS. With 0 bases removed from V and 6 bases from J, the gap between germline ends came to 12 bases. The CDR3 DNA reads as TGTGCCAGCAGTGAATATGGTCAGGTGGGCGAGCAGTACTTC. Translation gives CASSEYGQVGEQYF.

The rearrangement links TRBV10-2 to TRBJ1-2; no reliable D call. Trimming removed 3 bases at V and 6 bases at J, with 11 bases between. Germline loops: CDR1 WSHSY, CDR2 SAAADI. This CDR3 spans 13 amino acids. CDR3 bases: TGCGCCAGCAGTGAACTCCGGCGGGATGGCTACACCTTC. This gives the protein CASSELRRDGYTF.

The chain couples TRBV15 to TRBJ2-1, with a tentative D call TRBD2 (5 bases). The V gene's germline CDR1 is LNHNV and CDR2 YYDKDF (reference sequence). This CDR3 is built from 16 residues. V shed 0 bases and J shed 16 bases, with 25 bases lying between them. DNA of the CDR3: TGTGCCACCAGCAGAGATCGCCCCCTTGGGCCCGATCGGGATTTCTTC. Its translation: CATSRDRPLGPDRDFF.

In its sample, this clone was seen a few times. The chain recombines TRBV18 with TRBJ2-2; 8 bases agree with TRBD1. This CDR3 region has 15 residues. The J segment lost 1 base and the V segment lost 4 bases, leaving 2 bases of the junction unmatched. In germline, CDR1 is KGHSH, CDR2 LQKENI. CDR3 in amino acids: CASSRGQGNTGELFF. CDR3 sequence (DNA): TGTGCCAGCTCACGCGGACAGGGGAACACCGGGGAGCTGTTTTTT. The full variable domain, with the rest looked up from reference TRBV18 and TRBJ2-2, is NAGVMQNPRHLVRRRGQEARLRCSPMKGHSHVYWYRQLPEEGLKFMVYLQKENIIDESGMPKERFSAEFPKEGPSILRIQQVVRGDSAAYFCASSRGQGNTGELFFGEGSRLTVL.

This clone was picked up a small number of times. The chain uses TRBV5-1 and TRBJ1-1; no reliable D call. CDR1 and CDR2 (germline): SGHRS, YFSETQ. This CDR3 is 16 amino acids long. Trimming stripped 4 bases from V and 0 bases from J, with 16 bases between. The DNA for the CDR3 is TGCGCCAGCAGCCCCGAACCGGAGGGAATGAACACTGAAGCTTTCTTT. Residues: CASSPEPEGMNTEAFF.

This clone turned up a few times. The chain links TRBV5-4 to TRBJ2-7, with 7 nucleotides matching TRBD2. CDR1 and CDR2 (germline): SGHNT, YYREEE (reference sequence). The CDR3 totals 15 residues. V dropped 2 bases and J dropped 4; count of bases not matched to a gene: 9. As DNA, the CDR3 is TGTGCCAGCAGCTTCACTGGTGGGAGGGCGTACGAGCAGTACTTC. Protein product: CASSFTGGRAYEQYF.

The chain combines TRBV28 with TRBJ2-5; 14 bases fit TRBD2. The J segment lost 5 bases and the V segment lost 4 bases, leaving 9 bases of the junction unmatched. In germline, CDR1 is MDHEN, CDR2 SYDVKM. This CDR3 has 17 amino acids. The CDR3: CASSWGLAGVFNETQYF. The CDR3 DNA follows: TGTGCCAGCAGTTGGGGACTAGCGGGAGTTTTTAATGAGACCCAGTACTTC.

The chain joins TRBV7-2 to TRBJ2-7; 11 bases fit TRBD2. The germline CDR1 and CDR2 sequences are SGHTA and FQGNSA. V shed 6 bases and J 6 bases; nucleotides not matched to a gene: 16. This CDR3 has 17 residues. CDR3 sequence (DNA): TGTGCCAGCAGGCCAACCGGGACTAGCGGAACCTTTCGCGAGCAGTACTTC. It translates to CASRPTGTSGTFREQYF.

This clone showed up many times. This chain uses TRBV6-5 with TRBJ1-1; tentatively, D is TRBD1 (6 bases). Looked up from germline, CDR1 is MNHEY and CDR2 is SVGAGI. The CDR3 has 15 amino acids. Trimming cost V 7 bases and J 3 bases, with 18 bases left between them. The CDR3 sequence is CASTQTRGGYTEAFF. The CDR3 DNA follows: TGTGCCAGCACCCAGACCAGGGGAGGTTACACTGAAGCTTTCTTT.

V usage is TRBV19 and J usage is TRBJ1-2, with D uncertain. The length of the CDR3 is 13 residues. V was clipped by 3 bases and J by 6 bases, with 11 bases between them. CDR1 and CDR2 from the germline V gene are LNHDA and SQIVND (reference sequence). CDR3 in amino acids: CASSMTRVDGYTF. CDR3 DNA sequence: TGTGCCAGTAGTATGACCCGGGTCGATGGCTACACCTTC.

This clone was detected only a few times. The chain is built from TRBV2 and TRBJ2-1, with 9 nucleotides matching TRBD2. The V segment lost 7 bases and the J segment 12 bases; nucleotides outside the gene matches: 4. CDR1 is SNHLY, CDR2 FYNNEI, per germline. The CDR3 totals 11 residues. The CDR3 DNA is TGTGCCAGCATGGGCGGGAGGGCGCAGTTCTTC. Residues: CASMGGRAQFF.

In this sample, this clone turned up a few times. The chain joins TRBV27 to TRBJ2-7; perhaps TRBD1 as D (5 bases). V was trimmed by 3 bases and J by 3 bases, leaving 15 bases between them. The CDR3 is made up of 15 amino acids. CDR1 is MNHEY and CDR2 is SMNVEV in the germline V gene (reference sequence). The CDR3 protein is CASSFQGRALYEQYF. CDR3 sequence (DNA): TGTGCCAGCAGTTTCCAGGGAAGGGCCCTCTACGAGCAGTACTTC.

This chain connects TRBV19 to TRBJ2-7, with TRBD1 matching over 8 bases. Per germline, CDR1 LNHDA and CDR2 SQIVND (reference sequence). V was pared by 4 bases and J by 6 bases, with 5 bases of the junction left unmatched. The length of the CDR3 is 13 residues. CDR3 sequence: CASSTGQGGEQYF. CDR3 coding DNA: TGTGCCAGTAGTACTGGACAGGGCGGCGAGCAGTACTTC.

This clone was found a few times. This same CDR3 is encoded by further DNA sequences in the sample. This sequence joins TRBV11-2 and TRBJ2-7; the D is unclear. V dropped 0 bases and J dropped 4 bases, with 10 bases sitting between them. The CDR3 length is 14 residues. The germline CDR1 and CDR2 sequences are SGHAT and FQNNGV. The CDR3 reads CASSLDLAGYEQYF. The CDR3 region has the DNA TGTGCCAGCAGCTTAGACTTAGCTGGTTACGAGCAGTACTTC.

This chain links TRBV7-2 with TRBJ2-3; 9 bases are a match to TRBD2. J lost 9 bases, V lost 4 bases, and 2 bases had no gene match. The V gene's germline CDR1 is SGHTA and CDR2 FQGNSA. CDR3 length: 12 amino acids. The CDR3 nucleotides are TGTGCCAGCAGCTCCGGACTAGCGACGCAGTATTTT. Protein product: CASSSGLATQYF. Full variable domain (outside the CDR3, taken from reference TRBV7-2 and TRBJ2-3): GAGVSQSPSNKVTEKGKDVELRCDPISGHTALYWYRQSLGQGLEFLIYFQGNSAPDKSGLPSDRFSAERTGGSVSTLTIQRTQQEDSAVYLCASSSGLATQYFGPGTRLTVL.

Concerning this clone itself: Distinct nucleotide sequences in the sample also encode this CDR3. The J gene is TRBJ2-3, the V gene TRBV5-1; D might be TRBD2 (6 bases). CDR1 and CDR2 (germline): SGHRS, YFSETQ. This CDR3 has 13 residues. Deletions cut 4 bases from V and 0 bases from J, with 6 bases between. CDR3 loop: CASSSGSTDTQYF. For the CDR3, the DNA is TGCGCCAGCAGCAGCGGGAGCACAGATACGCAGTATTTT.

V usage is TRBV9 and J usage is TRBJ2-5, with unresolved D. The germline V gene encodes CDR1 SGDLS and CDR2 YYNGEE. V was cut by 0 bases and J by 4 bases, with 13 bases left in between. CDR3 length: 15 amino acids. The CDR3 sequence is CASSVGSTDLETQYF. The CDR3 DNA follows: TGTGCCAGCAGCGTAGGTTCTACAGACTTAGAGACCCAGTACTTC.

This sequence joins TRBV6-6 and TRBJ2-7; D is unclear. The CDR3 consists of 12 residues. The V gene's germline CDR1 is MNHNY and CDR2 SVGAGI (reference sequence). V was trimmed by 7 bases and J by 0 bases, leaving 7 bases between them. The CDR3 protein is CASKDLSYEQYF. In nucleotides, the CDR3 is TGTGCCAGCAAGGACCTCTCCTACGAGCAGTACTTC.

V usage is TRBV18 and J usage is TRBJ2-1; D might be TRBD1 (5 bases). CDR1 is KGHSH and CDR2 is LQKENI in the germline V gene. The CDR3 totals 13 residues. The V gene lost 3 bases and the J gene lost 6 bases, with 9 bases spanning the gap. CDR3 in amino acids: CASSPGQINEQFF. For the CDR3, the DNA is TGTGCCAGCTCACCCGGACAAATCAATGAGCAGTTCTTC.

The chain uses TRBV27 and TRBJ2-5; D is ambiguous. Germline assignment: CDR1 MNHEY and CDR2 SMNVEV (reference sequence). There are 14 residues in the CDR3. With 5 bases removed from V and 3 bases from J, the gap between germline ends came to 13 bases. In DNA form, the CDR3 reads TGTGCCAGCAGTATTTCTTCCCCCGAAGAGACCCAGTACTTC. Translating gives CASSISSPEETQYF.

This chain uses TRBV7-2 with TRBJ2-5; D may be TRBD1 (6 bases). V dropped 3 bases and J dropped 3 bases, with 14 bases sitting between them. The CDR3 sequence is 15 residues long. Per germline, CDR1 SGHTA and CDR2 FQGNSA. The CDR3 is CASSLVTGPEETQYF. The CDR3 nucleotides read TGTGCCAGCAGCTTGGTGACAGGCCCAGAAGAGACCCAGTACTTC.

The chain joins TRBV4-3 to TRBJ1-1; 7 bases map to TRBD1. Germline V lookup: CDR1 LGHNA, CDR2 YSLEER. There are 14 residues in the CDR3. The V and J ends lost 2 bases and 5 bases, in that order; junction bases with no gene match: 5. The CDR3 DNA sequence: TGCGCCAGCAGCCAAAACAGGGGAACTACTGAAGCTTTCTTT. Translating gives CASSQNRGTTEAFF.

This clone was seen just once. This chain connects TRBV4-3 to TRBJ2-1; TRBD2 aligns across 10 bases. V dropped 4 bases and J dropped 8; count of bases not matched to a gene: 8. The CDR3 consists of 15 residues. Looked up from germline, CDR1 is LGHNA and CDR2 is YSLEER. CDR3 sequence (DNA): TGCGCCAGCAGCCCGGGAAGCGGGAGGGGACATGAGCAGTTCTTC. Amino acid sequence: CASSPGSGRGHEQFF.

Comment on this clone: The same CDR3 can be traced to other DNA sequences in this sample. This chain connects TRBV9 to TRBJ2-1, with D maybe TRBD2 (5 bases). The CDR3 is 13 residues long. Trimming shortened V by 2 bases and J by 6 bases, and 9 bases separated the two germline ends. The V gene's germline CDR1 is SGDLS and CDR2 YYNGEE. The DNA for the CDR3 is TGTGCCAGCAGCGTTAGTGGAGGCAATGAGCAGTTCTTC. This codes for CASSVSGGNEQFF.

The CDR3 protein is CASSKAGADYNEQFF. CDR3 DNA: TGTGCCAGCAGTAAGGCGGGAGCCGACTACAATGAGCAGTTCTTC. The chain employs TRBV25-1 and TRBJ2-1, with TRBD2 identical over 7 bases. Looked up from germline, CDR1 is MGHDK and CDR2 is SYGVNS. This CDR3 contains 15 residues. V shed 5 bases and J 3 bases; nucleotides not matched to a gene: 7.

This chain connects TRBV19 to TRBJ1-5; maybe TRBD1 (5 bases). Germline V gives CDR1 LNHDA, CDR2 SQIVND (reference sequence). The V gene lost 7 bases and the J gene lost 2 bases, with 15 bases spanning the gap. The CDR3 contains 15 residues. CDR3 nucleotides: TGTGCCAGTAAGTGGGGGATTGATGGCAATCAGCCCCAGCATTTT. It is translated as CASKWGIDGNQPQHF.

This clone was detected a few times. V gene TRBV6-1 combines with J gene TRBJ2-1; D is unclear. Trimming stripped 1 base from V and 2 bases from J, with 9 bases between. Germline V gene data show CDR1 as MNHNS and CDR2 as SASEGT. The length of the CDR3 is 15 residues. The CDR3 reads CASSEVTDPYNEQFF. DNA of the CDR3: TGTGCCAGCAGTGAAGTTACGGACCCCTACAATGAGCAGTTCTTC.

The chain carries TRBV14 and TRBJ2-7; D perhaps matches TRBD1 (6 bases). Trimming removed 2 bases at V and 0 bases at J, with 8 bases between. The CDR3 is 14 residues long. Germline assignment: CDR1 SGHDN and CDR2 FVKESK. In DNA form, the CDR3 reads TGTGCCAGCAGCCAACAACAGGGCTCCTACGAGCAGTACTTC. Its protein is CASSQQQGSYEQYF. Combining the CDR3 with reference TRBV14 and TRBJ2-7 gives the whole variable domain EAGVTQFPSHSVIEKGQTVTLRCDPISGHDNLYWYRRVMGKEIKFLLHFVKESKQDESGMPNNRFLAERTGGTYSTLKVQPAELEDSGVYFCASSQQQGSYEQYFGPGTRLTVT.